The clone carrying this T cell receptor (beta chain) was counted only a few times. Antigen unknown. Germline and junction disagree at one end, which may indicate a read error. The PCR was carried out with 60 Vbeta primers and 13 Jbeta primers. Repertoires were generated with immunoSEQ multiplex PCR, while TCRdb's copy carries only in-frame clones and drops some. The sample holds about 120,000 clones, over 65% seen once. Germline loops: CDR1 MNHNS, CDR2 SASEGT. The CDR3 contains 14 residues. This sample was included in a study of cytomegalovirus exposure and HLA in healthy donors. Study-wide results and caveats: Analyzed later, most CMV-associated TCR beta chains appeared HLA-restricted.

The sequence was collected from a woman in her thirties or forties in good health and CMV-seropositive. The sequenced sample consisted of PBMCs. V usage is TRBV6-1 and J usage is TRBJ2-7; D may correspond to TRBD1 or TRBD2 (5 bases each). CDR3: CASREEGRAYEQYF. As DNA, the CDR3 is TGTGCCAGCAGGGAAGAGGGCAGGGCATACGAGCAGTACTTC.